A single sample is the source of the 10 T cell receptor beta chains below, sequenced in a study of CD8 T cells in Susac syndrome. When the RNA was reverse transcribed, random hexamers were used with an input of about 0.45 to 1 ug. TCRdb reanalysed the immunoSEQ multiplex PCR reads using MiXCR and keeps one entry per CDR3 protein. The sample has some 220,000 distinct CDR3 sequences, around 96% seen once. Specimen: CD4+ T cells from PBMCs. Source of these receptors: a human donor with multiple sclerosis.

V is TRBV29-1 and J is TRBJ2-4; TRBD1 agrees at 8 bases. The CDR3 loop spans 12 amino acids. Trimming at V came to 5 bases and at J to 6 bases, leaving 3 bases not matched to a gene. Germline CDR1 and CDR2: SQVTM and ANQGSEA. As DNA, the CDR3 is TGCAGCGTTATCGGACAGGGAAACATTCAGTACTTC. This encodes CSVIGQGNIQYF.

The V call is TRBV12-3 or TRBV12-4, the J call TRBJ1-1; no clear D gene. The CDR3 totals 11 residues. CDR3 sequence: CATAGWTEAFF. The CDR3 nucleotides are TGTGCTACGGCGGGGTGGACTGAAGCTTTCTTT.

The chain links TRBV14 to TRBJ2-7; TRBD2 aligns across 7 bases. CDR1 and CDR2 from the germline V gene are SGHDN and FVKESK. The CDR3 contains 16 residues. V dropped 0 bases and J dropped 1; count of bases not matched to a gene: 6. The CDR3 is CASSQDSAAGSYEQYF. The CDR3 DNA is TGTGCCAGCAGCCAAGATAGCGCAGCGGGGTCCTACGAGCAGTACTTC. The entire variable domain, with the rest obtained from reference TRBV14 and TRBJ2-7, is as follows: EAGVTQFPSHSVIEKGQTVTLRCDPISGHDNLYWYRRVMGKEIKFLLHFVKESKQDESGMPNNRFLAERTGGTYSTLKVQPAELEDSGVYFCASSQDSAAGSYEQYFGPGTRLTVT.

This sequence joins TRBV19 and TRBJ1-1; possibly TRBD1 for D (6 bases). CDR1 and CDR2 (germline): LNHDA, SQIVND (reference sequence). The V and J ends lost 2 bases and 0 bases respectively, with 13 bases between them. CDR3 size: 16 residues. The CDR3 protein is CASSIRGGRMNTEAFF. CDR3 DNA: TGTGCCAGTAGTATAAGGGGGGGGCGCATGAACACTGAAGCTTTCTTT.

The V gene is TRBV6-4, the J gene TRBJ2-3, with a tentative D call TRBD2 (6 bases). This CDR3 region has 15 residues. CDR1 MRHNA and CDR2 SNTAGT come from the germline V gene. Between the trimmed V and J ends, which lost 0 bases and 6 bases, there was a span of 13 bases. For the CDR3, the DNA is TGTGCCAGCAGTGACTCGCCGGGACTGTTGGATACGCAGTATTTT. Amino acid sequence: CASSDSPGLLDTQYF.

The V gene is TRBV7-3, the J gene TRBJ2-3; D perhaps matches TRBD1 (5 bases). V gave up 1 base and J gave up 3 bases, with 11 bases separating them. Germline V gene data show CDR1 as SGHTA and CDR2 as FQGTGA. This CDR3 is 15 amino acids long. In DNA, the CDR3 is TGTGCCAGCAGCTTAAATCAGGGTTCAACAGATACGCAGTATTTT. Amino acid sequence: CASSLNQGSTDTQYF. Variable domain in full (rest from reference TRBV7-3 and TRBJ2-3): GAGVSQTPSNKVTEKGKYVELRCDPISGHTALYWYRQSLGQGPEFLIYFQGTGAADDSGLPNDRFFAVRPEGSVSTLKIQRTERGDSAVYLCASSLNQGSTDTQYFGPGTRLTVL.

V gene TRBV6-5 combines with J gene TRBJ1-5; D not resolved. Per the germline V gene, CDR1 is MNHEY and CDR2 is SVGAGI. CDR3 size: 14 residues. V was clipped by 6 bases and J by 2 bases, with 11 bases between them. Written as DNA, the CDR3 is TGTGCCAGCAGGCGTGAAGGAGGCAATCAGCCCCAGCATTTT. Encoded protein: CASRREGGNQPQHF.

V and J are TRBV3-1 and TRBJ1-2, with D tentatively TRBD1 (6 bases). V shed 4 bases and J shed 7 bases, with 13 bases lying between them. Germline CDR1 LGHDT, CDR2 YNNKEL (reference sequence). The CDR3 has 13 residues. The CDR3 DNA reads TGTGCCAGCAGCCGATCTGGGGGCCTTGGCTACACCTTC. Translation: CASSRSGGLGYTF.

The genes are TRBV20-1 and TRBJ1-6; D is unresolved. The CDR3 totals 16 residues. Germline V CDR1 and CDR2: DFQATT, SNEGSKA (reference sequence). V lost 0 bases to trimming and J lost 2 bases, with 11 bases between them. The CDR3 bases are TGCAGTGCTAGAGAGAGGCAGCGACCCTATAATTCACCCCTCCACTTT. It yields the protein CSARERQRPYNSPLHF.

The DNA of the CDR3 is TGCAGCGCCTCGGACAGGGGGCTTGCGGGAAACACCATATATTTT. Its translation is CSASDRGLAGNTIYF. The rearrangement links TRBV29-1 to TRBJ1-3, with TRBD1 matching over 11 bases. There are 15 residues in the CDR3. CDR1 and CDR2 from the germline V gene are SQVTM and ANQGSEA. The trim removed 7 bases at V and 4 bases at J, leaving 9 bases unmatched.